The source of this T cell receptor beta chain is a study of CD8 T cells in Susac syndrome. Sequencing of TCR beta was undertaken in CD8+ and CD4+ T cells derived from blood. Purification of the CD8+ and CD4+ T cells relied on negative isolation, and TEMRA cells underwent FACS enrichment. RNA totalling about 0.5 to 1 ug underwent reverse transcription with random hexamers. A multiplex approach, immunoSEQ multiplex PCR, amplified TCR beta CDR3 across 54 Vbeta and 13 Jbeta. TCRdb reprocessed the immunoSEQ multiplex PCR reads with MiXCR, giving one entry per CDR3 protein. Among a few hundred thousand distinct CDR3 sequences listed, over 85% were seen once. The clonotype was recovered from a human donor with multiple sclerosis. Material: CD4+ T cells from PBMCs.

CDR3 protein: CASSTGAEAFF. The CDR3 DNA sequence: TGTGCCAGCAGCACAGGGGCTGAAGCTTTCTTT. The V call is TRBV27, the J call TRBJ1-1, with 7 bases aligning to TRBD1. Trimming removed 6 bases from V and 6 bases from J; junction bases left unmatched: 1. From germline, CDR1 is MNHEY and CDR2 SMNVEV (reference sequence). The CDR3 is made up of 11 amino acids.